This T cell receptor beta chain was profiled in a study of CXCR3-negative and CXCR3-positive naive CD8 T cells. On this clonotype itself: Antigen specificity is unknown.

In germline, CDR1 is LNHNV, CDR2 YYDKDF (reference sequence). This CDR3 region has 14 residues. Preparation of TRB cDNA libraries relied on 5' RACE carrying UMI labels. TCRdb reprocessed the 5' RACE reads; each CDR3 protein has one entry and no DNA is given. The sample has about 90,000 distinct CDR3 sequences, and its top ten clones hold about 1.1%. Regarding the study as a whole: Relative to memory CD8+ cells, whose diversity was much lower, both naive subsets had comparably high diversity. Most assays used freshly isolated PBMCs, as cryopreservation partially reduced CXCR3.

Sample: naive CXCR3- CD8+ T cells from blood. Described subset: CD45RO-CCR7+CD27+CD95- naive CD8+ T cells lacking CXCR3 (TNR3-). The receptor was isolated from a human donor in good health. Some clones in this sample may be carry-over from other donors' samples. The rearrangement links TRBV15 to TRBJ2-7; TCRdb's D call of TRBD1 is untestable without DNA. CDR3 protein: CATSPHFGQAEQYF.